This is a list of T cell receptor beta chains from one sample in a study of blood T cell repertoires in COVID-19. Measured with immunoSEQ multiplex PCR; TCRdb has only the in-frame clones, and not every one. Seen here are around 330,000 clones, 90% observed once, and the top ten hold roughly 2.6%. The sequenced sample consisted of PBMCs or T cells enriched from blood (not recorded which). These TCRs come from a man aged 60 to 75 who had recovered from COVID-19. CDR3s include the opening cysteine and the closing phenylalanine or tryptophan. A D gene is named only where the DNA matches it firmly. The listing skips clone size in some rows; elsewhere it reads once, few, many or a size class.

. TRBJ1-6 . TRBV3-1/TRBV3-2 TGTGCCAGCAGCCAAGAGAATAGCGCGTATCCCCCGTCGCTCCTCCACTTT CASSQENSAYPPSLLHF
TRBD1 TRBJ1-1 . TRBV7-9 TGTGCCAGCAGCCTTGGACAGGGAGACACTGAAGCTTTCTTT CASSLGQGDTEAFF
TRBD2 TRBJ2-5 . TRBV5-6 TGTGCCAGCAGCCGGGGACTAGCGGGAGAAGGGGAGACCCAGTACTTC CASSRGLAGEGETQYF
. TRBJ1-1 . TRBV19 TGTGCCAGTAGCCTTCTCGGCACAGCAGTTAACACTGAAGCTTTCTTT CASSLLGTAVNTEAFF
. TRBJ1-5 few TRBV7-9 TGTGCCAGCAGTCGTGAGGTGAGCCAGCCCCAGCATTTT CASSREVSQPQHF
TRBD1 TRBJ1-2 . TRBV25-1 TGTGCCAGCAGGTTTAAGGCGGGACAGGGAAACTATGGCTACACCTTC CASRFKAGQGNYGYTF
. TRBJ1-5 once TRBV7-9 TGTGCCAGCAGCTGGGGAGAAAAGCCCCAGCATTTT CASSWGEKPQHF
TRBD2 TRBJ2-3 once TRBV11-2 TGTGCCAGCCGCCCGGGGACTAGCGGGAGACAAGATACGCAGTATTTT CASRPGTSGRQDTQYF
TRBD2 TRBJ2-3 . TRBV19 TGTGCCAGTAGTGGGTTAGGGAGGGCCAGCAATACGCAGTATTTT CASSGLGRASNTQYF
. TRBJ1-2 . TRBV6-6 TGTGCCAGCAGCAGGCGGGACCGACTTGGGCTTGGCTACACCTTC CASSRRDRLGLGYTF
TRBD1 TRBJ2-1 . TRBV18 TGTGCCAGCTCACCCCCGGGACAGGGGGCAGGCAATGAGCAGTTCTTC CASSPPGQGAGNEQFF
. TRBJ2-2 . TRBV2 TGTGCCAGCAGTTGGACTCTAGCGAAGACCGGGGAGCTGTTTTTT CASSWTLAKTGELFF
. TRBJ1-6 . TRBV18 TGTGCCAGCTCACCCGGGGTGGATTCACCCCTCCACTTT CASSPGVDSPLHF
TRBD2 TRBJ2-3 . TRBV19 TGTGCCAGTAGTATTGGGGTAGCGGGAGCCCCAGATACGCAGTATTTT CASSIGVAGAPDTQYF
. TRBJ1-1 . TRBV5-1 TGCGCCAGCAGGATCCTGGTCGGGTCTGAAGCTTTCTTT CASRILVGSEAFF
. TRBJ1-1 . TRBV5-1 TGCGCCAGCAGCCCCAAGGCGGACACTGAAGCTTTCTTT CASSPKADTEAFF
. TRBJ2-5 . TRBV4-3 TGCGCCAGCAGCCAATCGGGGACCCAGTACTTC CASSQSGTQYF
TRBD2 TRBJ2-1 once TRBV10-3 TGTGCCATCAGTGATTTTAGCGGGAGGTTCTACAATGAGCAGTTCTTC CAISDFSGRFYNEQFF
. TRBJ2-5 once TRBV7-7 TGTGCTAGCAGCTTTGCAGGGATCAGGCAAGGAGAGACCCAGTACTTC CASSFAGIRQGETQYF
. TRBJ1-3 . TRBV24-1 TGTGCCACCAGTGATCCACGGAGCTCTGGAAACACCATATATTTT CATSDPRSSGNTIYF
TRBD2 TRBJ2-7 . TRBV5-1 TGCGCCAGCAATCCTAGCGGGACCTACGAGCAGTACTTC CASNPSGTYEQYF
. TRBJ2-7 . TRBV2 TGTGCCAGCACTCCAGGGGGGCCCTACGAGCAGTACTTC CASTPGGPYEQYF
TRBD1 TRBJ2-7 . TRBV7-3 TGTGCCAGCAGCTTACACGGACAGGGAGGTCTGACCTACGAGCAGTACTTC CASSLHGQGGLTYEQYF
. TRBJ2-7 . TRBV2 TGTGCCAGCAGCCCAGGGGTTGACGAGCAGTACTTC CASSPGVDEQYF
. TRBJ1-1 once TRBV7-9 TGTGCCAGCAGCTTATCACTGGCTGAAGCTTTCTTT CASSLSLAEAFF
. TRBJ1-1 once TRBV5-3 TGTGCCAGAAGCTTGGACAGGACCGACACTGAAGCTTTCTTT CARSLDRTDTEAFF
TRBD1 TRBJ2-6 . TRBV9 TGTGCCAGCAGCGTAGGGGTTGGACAGGGGGCGGATGGGGCCAACGTCCTGACTTTC CASSVGVGQGADGANVLTF
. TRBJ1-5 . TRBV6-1 TGTGCCAGCAGTGAAGCGCTGGGGCTTCCCGCGAATCAGCCCCAGCATTTT CASSEALGLPANQPQHF
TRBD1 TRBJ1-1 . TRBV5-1 TGCGCCAGCAGCTATACACAGGGGGCAGAAGCTTTCTTT CASSYTQGAEAFF
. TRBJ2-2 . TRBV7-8 TGTGCCAGCAGCCGAGGTACCGGCAGGACTATCAACCCTTCGAACACCGGGGAGCTGTTTTTT CASSRGTGRTINPSNTGELFF
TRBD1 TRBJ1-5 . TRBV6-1 TGTGCCAGCAGTGAAGGGTATGGACAGGGTGAGCATTTT CASSEGYGQGEHF
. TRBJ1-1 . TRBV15 TGTGCCACCAGCAGCCTCCGGAGTACTGAAGCTTTCTTT CATSSLRSTEAFF
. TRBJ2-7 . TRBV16 TGTGCCAGCAGCCAATTCAGGACAGAAACCTACGAGCAGTACTTC CASSQFRTETYEQYF
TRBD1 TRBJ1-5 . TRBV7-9 TGTGCCAGCAGCCCTGGGACAGGGGTGTGGAACAATCAGCCCCAGCATTTT CASSPGTGVWNNQPQHF
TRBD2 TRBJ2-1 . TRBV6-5 TGTGCCAGCAGTCTCCTTGGGACTACCAATGAGCAGTTCTTC CASSLLGTTNEQFF
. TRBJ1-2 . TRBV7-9 TGTGCCAGCAGCTTAGCGGTCGGCAGGGAAAACTATGGCTACACCTTC CASSLAVGRENYGYTF
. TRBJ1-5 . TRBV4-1 TGCGCCAGCAGCCAAGGTTTAAGAAGGGGTCAGCCCCAGCATTTT CASSQGLRRGQPQHF
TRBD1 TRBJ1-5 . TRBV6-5 TGTGCCACCAACCGGAAGGGGGCCAATCAGCCCCAGCATTTT CATNRKGANQPQHF
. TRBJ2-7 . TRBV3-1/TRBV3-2 TGTGCCAGCAGCCCGTCCTCTTACGAGCAGTACTTC CASSPSSYEQYF
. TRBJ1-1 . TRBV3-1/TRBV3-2 TGTGCCAGCAGCAGCTCCGGGACAAGGCTGCTGAACACTGAAGCTTTCTTT CASSSSGTRLLNTEAFF
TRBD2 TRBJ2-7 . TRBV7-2 TGTGCCAGCAGCTTAGACCCACCTTACCTAGCGGGGGGGGTCTACGAGCAGTACTTC CASSLDPPYLAGGVYEQYF
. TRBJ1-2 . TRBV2 TGTGCCAGCAGGGGGCCAGACCTCTACTATGGCTACACCTTC CASRGPDLYYGYTF
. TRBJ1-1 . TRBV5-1 TGCGCCAGCAGCTTGGGCGGGCACAGAATGAACACTGAAGCTTTCTTT CASSLGGHRMNTEAFF
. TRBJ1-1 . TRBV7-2 TGTGCCAGCAGCTTAGCGTTGCGGGGAACTGAAGCTTTCTTT CASSLALRGTEAFF
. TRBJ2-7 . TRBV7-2 TGTGCCAGCAGCGCCACAGGGAGCTACGAGCAGTACTTC CASSATGSYEQYF
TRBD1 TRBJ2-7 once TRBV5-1 TGCGCCAGCAGTTCCAGGGGGCGGAGCAGTTCCTACGAGCAGTACTTC CASSSRGRSSSYEQYF
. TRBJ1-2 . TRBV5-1 TGCGCCAGCAGTTTTAGGCCAGGGCGGACTACTAACTATGGCTACACCTTC CASSFRPGRTTNYGYTF
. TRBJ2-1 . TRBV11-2 TGTGCCAGCAGCCCCTCCCCTTTTAGGCGGAGGCAGACTGAGCAGTTCTTC CASSPSPFRRRQTEQFF
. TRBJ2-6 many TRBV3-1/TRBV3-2 TGTGCCAGCAGCCCCAGCTCTGGGGCCAACGTCCTGACTTTC CASSPSSGANVLTF
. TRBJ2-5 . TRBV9 TGTGCCAGCACCCTAGGGGGCGGGACGGAGACCCAGTACTTC CASTLGGGTETQYF
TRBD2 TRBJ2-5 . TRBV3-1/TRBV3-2 TGTGCCAGCAGCCTCCTCTGGATAGCGGGGGGGCCAGAGACCCAGTACTTC CASSLLWIAGGPETQYF
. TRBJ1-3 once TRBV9 TGTGCCAGCAGCCCCCGGTCCTCTGGAAACACCATATATTTT CASSPRSSGNTIYF
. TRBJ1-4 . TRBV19 TGTGCCAGCTCGGTCCTCATCCCAACTAATGAAAAACTGTTTTTT CASSVLIPTNEKLFF
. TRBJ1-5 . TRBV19 TGTGCCAGTAGTAAGATAGGACAGTACAATCAGCCCCAGCATTTT CASSKIGQYNQPQHF
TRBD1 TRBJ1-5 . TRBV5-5 TGTGCCAGCAGCTTAACGAGACAGGGGGCACACCAGCCCCAGCATTTT CASSLTRQGAHQPQHF
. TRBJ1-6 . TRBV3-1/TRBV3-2 TGTGCCAGCAGCCTGACAGATAATAATTCACCCCTCCACTTT CASSLTDNNSPLHF
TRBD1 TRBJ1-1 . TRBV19 TGTGCCAGTACCCCGGGGACAGGGAGCTTCGGGACTGAAGCTTTCTTT CASTPGTGSFGTEAFF
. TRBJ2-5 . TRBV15 TGTGCCACCAGCAGAGCTGGGATAGGGTCGGGGGAGACCCAGTACTTC CATSRAGIGSGETQYF
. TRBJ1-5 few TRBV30 TGTGCCTGGAGTGGGGAGGGCAATCAGCCCCAGCATTTT CAWSGEGNQPQHF